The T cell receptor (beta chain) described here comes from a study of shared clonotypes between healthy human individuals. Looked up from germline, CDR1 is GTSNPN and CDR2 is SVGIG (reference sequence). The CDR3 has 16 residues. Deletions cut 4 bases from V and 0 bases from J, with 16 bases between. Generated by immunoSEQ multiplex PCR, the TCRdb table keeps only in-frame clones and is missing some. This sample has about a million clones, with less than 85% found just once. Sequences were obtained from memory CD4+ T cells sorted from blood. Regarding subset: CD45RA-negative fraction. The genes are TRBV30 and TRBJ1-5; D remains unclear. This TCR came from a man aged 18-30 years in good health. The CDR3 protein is CAWISNSTHSNQPQHF. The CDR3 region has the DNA TGTGCCTGGATTTCCAATAGCACTCATAGCAATCAGCCCCAGCATTTT.